Listed below are T cell receptor beta chains from one sample, sequenced in a study of shared clonotypes between healthy human individuals. Sequenced by immunoSEQ multiplex PCR; TCRdb stores in-frame clones only, minus some. Of roughly 2.2 million clones listed, around 90% are singletons. Sequences were obtained from naive CD4+ T cells from PBMCs. The receptors originated from a man in his late teens or twenties in good health. Some clones in this sample may be carry-over from other donors' samples. Both conserved end residues are part of each CDR3. D genes are given only for firm matches. Clone sizes are given selectively: once, few, many, or a class where the clone is expanded.

v_call	clone_size	j_call	d_call	cdr3_aa	cdr3_nt
TRBV28	-	TRBJ2-7	-	CASSLQGALGYEQYF	TGTGCCAGCAGTTTACAGGGAGCGCTGGGGTACGAGCAGTACTTC
TRBV5-1	-	TRBJ2-7	TRBD2	CASRDGRGNEQYF	TGCGCCAGCCGGGACGGGCGGGGGAACGAGCAGTACTTC
TRBV28	-	TRBJ2-5	-	CASRLLEGTQYF	TGTGCCAGCAGGCTACTAGAGGGGACCCAGTACTTC
TRBV28	-	TRBJ2-2	TRBD1	CAGAQGAETGELFF	TGTGCCGGAGCACAGGGGGCTGAGACCGGGGAGCTGTTTTTT
TRBV2	once	TRBJ2-7	-	CASSPGGYLYEQYF	TGTGCCAGCAGTCCGGGTGGTTATCTCTACGAGCAGTACTTC
TRBV28	once	TRBJ1-3	TRBD1	CASSPAGQVVSGNTIYF	TGTGCCAGCAGTCCTGCCGGACAGGTCGTCTCTGGAAACACCATATATTTT
TRBV29-1	few	TRBJ1-1	-	CSVEGLSTEAFF	TGCAGCGTCGAAGGACTGTCCACTGAAGCTTTCTTT
TRBV10-3	-	TRBJ1-2	TRBD1	CATGQGETYGYTF	TGTGCCACCGGACAGGGAGAAACTTATGGCTACACCTTC
TRBV9	-	TRBJ2-6	-	CASSVGSSAIAFSGANVLTF	TGTGCCAGCAGCGTAGGATCTAGCGCGATCGCGTTCTCTGGGGCCAACGTCCTGACTTTC
TRBV30	-	TRBJ1-1	-	CAQTQNTEAFF	TGTGCCCAGACACAGAACACTGAAGCTTTCTTT
TRBV25-1	-	TRBJ2-7	-	CASSLGGDLRSYEQYF	TGTGCCAGCAGCCTAGGCGGGGACCTACGCTCCTACGAGCAGTACTTC
TRBV4-2	-	TRBJ2-1	-	CASSEGPHYGEQFF	TGTGCCAGCAGCGAAGGGCCCCACTACGGTGAGCAGTTCTTC
TRBV7-2	-	TRBJ2-7	TRBD2	CASSLARAGLAYEQYF	TGTGCCAGCAGCTTGGCCCGAGCGGGACTAGCTTACGAGCAGTACTTC
TRBV19	once	TRBJ1-2	TRBD1	CASSAPRDRGLGYTF	TGTGCCAGTAGTGCCCCCCGCGACAGGGGCCTTGGCTACACCTTC
TRBV2	-	TRBJ1-4	-	CASSDGGVVNEKLFF	TGTGCCAGCAGTGACGGGGGGGTTGTTAATGAAAAACTGTTTTTT
TRBV7-7	-	TRBJ2-1	-	CASSMMGGNEQFF	TGTGCCAGCTCCATGATGGGCGGCAATGAGCAGTTCTTC
TRBV6-6	once	TRBJ1-2	-	CASTPRASANYGYTF	TGTGCCAGCACACCGCGGGCATCGGCCAATTATGGCTACACCTTC
TRBV11-2	-	TRBJ2-1	TRBD2	CASRPWTSSGYNEQFF	TGTGCCAGCAGACCATGGACTAGTTCGGGTTACAATGAGCAGTTCTTC
TRBV28	-	TRBJ2-1	TRBD2	CASSRSGIGRFQFF	TGTGCCAGCAGTCGGAGCGGGATAGGTCGCTTTCAGTTCTTC
TRBV14	-	TRBJ1-1	TRBD1	CASSHRQGHTEAFF	TGTGCCAGCAGCCATCGACAGGGTCACACTGAAGCTTTCTTT
TRBV5-4	-	TRBJ1-1	-	CASGGNMNTEAFF	TGTGCCAGCGGGGGAAATATGAACACTGAAGCTTTCTTT
TRBV5-1	-	TRBJ2-1	TRBD2	CASSFEASGIEQFF	TGCGCCAGCAGCTTTGAGGCTAGCGGGATTGAGCAGTTCTTC
TRBV6-5	-	TRBJ2-2	-	CATHGQGNTGELFF	TGTGCCACCCACGGGCAGGGGAACACCGGGGAGCTGTTTTTT
TRBV9	-	TRBJ2-1	-	CASSVMTGGINEQFF	TGTGCCAGCAGCGTTATGACTGGGGGTATCAATGAGCAGTTCTTC
TRBV30	-	TRBJ2-7	-	CAWCRPYGDYEQYF	TGTGCCTGGTGCCGACCATACGGGGACTACGAGCAGTACTTC
TRBV27	few	TRBJ1-2	TRBD1	CASSTTRQGWGTGYTF	TGTGCCAGCAGTACAACCCGACAGGGTTGGGGGACTGGCTACACCTTC
TRBV5-1	-	TRBJ2-7	TRBD1	CASSRRGPDEQYF	TGCGCCAGCAGCCGCAGGGGGCCGGACGAGCAGTACTTC
TRBV6-5	-	TRBJ2-7	TRBD1	CASSYPPGQGAHEQYF	TGTGCCAGCAGTTACCCACCGGGACAGGGGGCGCACGAGCAGTACTTC
TRBV11-3	-	TRBJ2-2	-	CASSAPRLNTGELFF	TGTGCCAGCAGCGCCCCTAGGTTGAACACCGGGGAGCTGTTTTTT